A selection of T cell receptor beta chains follows, all from one sample in a study of T-cell reconstitution after alpha-beta-depleted transplantation in children. TCRdb redid the calling of the PCR reads with MiXCR, one entry per CDR3 protein. The sample yields 350,000 to 400,000 distinct CDR3 sequences, 20% seen once. Material: PBMCs from the stem cell graft donor, obtained from the stem cell graft. The receptors here all came from a human donor who donated a stem cell graft to a child with acute myeloid leukemia. The CDR3 runs from the conserved cysteine through the conserved F or W. The order of the fields is CDR3 protein, CDR3 DNA, J gene, V gene, clone size, D gene. D genes are given only for firm matches. Expanded clones are given a class, and other clones once, few, many or no size at all.

cdr3_aa: CSARAPDQPQHF; cdr3_nt: TGCAGTGCTAGAGCCCCGGATCAGCCCCAGCATTTT; j_call: TRBJ1-5; v_call: TRBV20-1; clone_size: many; d_call: -
cdr3_aa: CSATGRSNQPQHF; cdr3_nt: TGCAGTGCCACAGGGAGGAGCAATCAGCCCCAGCATTTT; j_call: TRBJ1-5; v_call: TRBV20-1; clone_size: once; d_call: -
cdr3_aa: CASSLVQGTYTF; cdr3_nt: TGCGCCAGCAGCTTGGTACAAGGGACCTACACCTTC; j_call: TRBJ1-2; v_call: TRBV5-1; clone_size: -; d_call: -
cdr3_aa: CASSPGRSTGELFF; cdr3_nt: TGCGCCAGCAGCCCGGGACGGAGCACCGGGGAGCTGTTTTTT; j_call: TRBJ2-2; v_call: TRBV5-1; clone_size: -; d_call: -
cdr3_aa: CAISEVLSNEQFF; cdr3_nt: TGTGCCATCAGTGAGGTACTATCAAATGAGCAGTTCTTC; j_call: TRBJ2-1; v_call: TRBV10-3; clone_size: many; d_call: -
cdr3_aa: CASSLPRLGNEQFF; cdr3_nt: TGTGCCAGCAGCTTACCCCGACTAGGGAATGAGCAGTTCTTC; j_call: TRBJ2-1; v_call: TRBV7-8; clone_size: -; d_call: -
cdr3_aa: CASSLIRAGGANVLTF; cdr3_nt: TGTGCCAGCAGTTTAATTAGGGCGGGTGGGGCCAACGTCCTGACTTTC; j_call: TRBJ2-6; v_call: TRBV27; clone_size: few; d_call: -
cdr3_aa: CASSLRGTIQETQYF; cdr3_nt: TGTGCCAGCAGCCTAAGAGGGACTATCCAAGAGACCCAGTACTTC; j_call: TRBJ2-5; v_call: TRBV12-3/TRBV12-4; clone_size: few; d_call: TRBD2
cdr3_aa: CSVATSGSYNEQFF; cdr3_nt: TGCAGTGTCGCGACTAGCGGCTCCTACAATGAGCAGTTCTTC; j_call: TRBJ2-1; v_call: TRBV20-1; clone_size: many; d_call: TRBD2
cdr3_aa: CASSLSETVRIQYF; cdr3_nt: TGTGCCAGCAGTTTGAGTGAGACAGTCCGGATTCAGTACTTC; j_call: TRBJ2-4; v_call: TRBV12-3/TRBV12-4; clone_size: many; d_call: -
cdr3_aa: CASSFSGSYIQETQYF; cdr3_nt: TGTGCCAGCAGTTTTTCGGGCAGCTATATACAAGAGACCCAGTACTTC; j_call: TRBJ2-5; v_call: TRBV27; clone_size: many; d_call: -
cdr3_aa: CSAGARQIDTGELFF; cdr3_nt: TGCAGTGCAGGGGCCCGGCAGATTGACACCGGGGAGCTGTTTTTT; j_call: TRBJ2-2; v_call: TRBV20-1; clone_size: few; d_call: -
cdr3_aa: CASSEPHTASGGGYNEQFF; cdr3_nt: TGTGCCAGCAGTGAACCTCACACTGCCTCAGGCGGGGGATACAATGAGCAGTTCTTC; j_call: TRBJ2-1; v_call: TRBV6-1; clone_size: few; d_call: TRBD2
cdr3_aa: CAISGPSGSPDEQFF; cdr3_nt: TGTGCCATCAGTGGACCTAGCGGGAGTCCCGATGAGCAGTTCTTC; j_call: TRBJ2-1; v_call: TRBV10-3; clone_size: many; d_call: TRBD2
cdr3_aa: CASSLLSPMGNTEAFF; cdr3_nt: TGTGCCAGCAGCTTACTCTCTCCTATGGGGAACACTGAAGCTTTCTTT; j_call: TRBJ1-1; v_call: TRBV13; clone_size: -; d_call: -
cdr3_aa: CASSGASNTGELFF; cdr3_nt: TGTGCCAGCTCTGGGGCTTCGAACACCGGGGAGCTGTTTTTT; j_call: TRBJ2-2; v_call: TRBV12-3/TRBV12-4; clone_size: -; d_call: -
cdr3_aa: CSATGQGAINEQFF; cdr3_nt: TGCAGTGCTACGGGACAGGGGGCGATCAATGAGCAGTTCTTC; j_call: TRBJ2-1; v_call: TRBV20-1; clone_size: -; d_call: TRBD1
cdr3_aa: CSGAVRSDTEAFF; cdr3_nt: TGCAGCGGGGCCGTGAGGAGTGACACTGAAGCTTTCTTT; j_call: TRBJ1-1; v_call: TRBV29-1; clone_size: few; d_call: -
cdr3_aa: CSVREGIHEQYF; cdr3_nt: TGCAGCGTTCGGGAAGGGATACACGAGCAGTACTTC; j_call: TRBJ2-7; v_call: TRBV29-1; clone_size: few; d_call: -
cdr3_aa: CASRLTGEPNTEAFF; cdr3_nt: TGCGCCAGCCGTCTTACAGGGGAGCCGAACACTGAAGCTTTCTTT; j_call: TRBJ1-1; v_call: TRBV10-2; clone_size: few; d_call: TRBD1
cdr3_aa: CASSVTSGRAYEQYF; cdr3_nt: TGTGCCAGCAGTGTAACTAGCGGGAGGGCCTACGAGCAGTACTTC; j_call: TRBJ2-7; v_call: TRBV2; clone_size: -; d_call: TRBD2
cdr3_aa: CASSEARGKAYNEQFF; cdr3_nt: TGTGCCAGCAGTGAAGCGCGCGGAAAGGCATACAATGAGCAGTTCTTC; j_call: TRBJ2-1; v_call: TRBV2; clone_size: many; d_call: -
cdr3_aa: CASRTLARSYEQYF; cdr3_nt: TGTGCCAGCAGAACCCTAGCGAGGTCCTACGAGCAGTACTTC; j_call: TRBJ2-7; v_call: TRBV28; clone_size: -; d_call: -
cdr3_aa: CASSQDSGQGERGEQFF; cdr3_nt: TGTGCCAGCAGCCAAGATTCGGGACAGGGGGAGCGAGGTGAGCAGTTCTTC; j_call: TRBJ2-1; v_call: TRBV4-2; clone_size: -; d_call: TRBD1
cdr3_aa: CASNESGFPYEQYF; cdr3_nt: TGTGCCAGCAATGAAAGCGGGTTCCCCTACGAGCAGTACTTC; j_call: TRBJ2-7; v_call: TRBV28; clone_size: few; d_call: -
cdr3_aa: CSARGLAGGETQYF; cdr3_nt: TGCAGTGCTAGGGGACTAGCGGGAGGAGAGACCCAGTACTTC; j_call: TRBJ2-5; v_call: TRBV20-1; clone_size: few; d_call: TRBD2
cdr3_aa: CASSESRGYTGELFF; cdr3_nt: TGTGCCAGCAGTGAGAGCAGGGGTTACACCGGGGAGCTGTTTTTT; j_call: TRBJ2-2; v_call: TRBV2; clone_size: few; d_call: -
cdr3_aa: CASSYRIPGGLEETQYF; cdr3_nt: TGTGCCAGCAGTTATAGAATCCCAGGGGGTCTGGAAGAGACCCAGTACTTC; j_call: TRBJ2-5; v_call: TRBV6-5; clone_size: many; d_call: TRBD1
cdr3_aa: CSVEDLEGRNTIYF; cdr3_nt: TGCAGCGTTGAAGATCTGGAGGGACGGAACACCATATATTTT; j_call: TRBJ1-3; v_call: TRBV29-1; clone_size: few; d_call: -
cdr3_aa: CSARDHSRELGNTQYF; cdr3_nt: TGCAGTGCTAGAGATCATTCGAGAGAATTGGGGAATACGCAGTATTTT; j_call: TRBJ2-3; v_call: TRBV20-1; clone_size: many; d_call: -
cdr3_aa: CASSLTGGWGLQETQYF; cdr3_nt: TGTGCCAGCAGCTTAACAGGGGGTTGGGGGCTTCAAGAGACCCAGTACTTC; j_call: TRBJ2-5; v_call: TRBV7-9; clone_size: -; d_call: TRBD1
cdr3_aa: CASSVGAGTDTQYF; cdr3_nt: TGCGCCAGCAGCGTGGGAGCCGGCACAGATACGCAGTATTTT; j_call: TRBJ2-3; v_call: TRBV5-1; clone_size: -; d_call: -